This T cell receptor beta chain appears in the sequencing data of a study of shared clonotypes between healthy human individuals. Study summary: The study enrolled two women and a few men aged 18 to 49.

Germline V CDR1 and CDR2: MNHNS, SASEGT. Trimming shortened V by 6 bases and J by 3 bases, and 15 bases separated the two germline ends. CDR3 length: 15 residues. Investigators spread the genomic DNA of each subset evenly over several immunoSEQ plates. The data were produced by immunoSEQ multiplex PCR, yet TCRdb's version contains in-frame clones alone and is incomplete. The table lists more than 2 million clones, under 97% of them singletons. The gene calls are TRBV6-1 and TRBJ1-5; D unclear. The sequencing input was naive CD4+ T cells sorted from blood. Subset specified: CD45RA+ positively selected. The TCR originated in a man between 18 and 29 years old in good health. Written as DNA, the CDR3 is TGTGCCAGCAGGAGAGAAGACGGATTCAATCAGCCCCAGCATTTT. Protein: CASRREDGFNQPQHF.